Reported below is one T cell receptor (beta chain). This specimen comes from a study of shared clonotypes between healthy human individuals. Study context: Donor ages ranged 18 to 49 years: a couple of women, a few men.

The V and J ends lost 6 bases and 6 bases respectively, with 23 bases between them. Per germline, CDR1 SNHLY and CDR2 FYNNEI. The CDR3 totals 16 residues. Selected positively for CCR7 and CD45RO-negative, naive CD8 cells excluded terminally differentiated effector memory CD45RA+ cells. Only Caucasian adults living in Nashville, Tennessee served as donors. How the authors handled the data: Quality scores were absent from the junction-only immunoSEQ sequences, so filtering differed. TCRdb's table, derived via immunoSEQ multiplex PCR, lists solely in-frame clones and lacks some. That table supplies the V and J calls and clone size; D and trimming were determined from the DNA. The data show around 2.1 million clones, around 93% seen once.

This chain links TRBV2 with TRBJ1-1, with a possible D match to TRBD1 (6 bases). Sequencing input: naive CD8+ T cells from PBMCs. The source is a man aged 18-30 years in good health. Some clones in this sample may be carry-over from other donors' samples. Written as DNA, the CDR3 is TGTGCCAGCAGAAGCGGGGGGGACACCGTCGCCGCTGAAGCTTTCTTT. Protein product: CASRSGGDTVAAEAFF.